The next 8 T cell receptor beta chains were all read from a single sample in a study of shared clonotypes between healthy human individuals. Libraries were prepared by immunoSEQ multiplex PCR; TCRdb keeps only in-frame clonotypes and omits some of them. The repertoire has some 530,000 clones, more than 65% of them found once; the top ten carry approximately 11%. Sequences were obtained from PBMCs. Every receptor here comes from a woman between 40 and 50 years old in good health. Some clones in this sample may be carry-over from other donors' samples.

In its sample, this clone was seen once. This chain links TRBV5-1 with TRBJ2-1; 13 bases align to TRBD2. Germline-derived CDR1 and CDR2 are SGHRS and YFSETQ. The V and J ends lost 4 bases and 6 bases, in that order; junction bases with no gene match: 4. This CDR3 has 15 amino acids. CDR3 coding DNA: TGCGCCAGCAGCAACGGGACTAGCGGGGTCAATGAGCAGTTCTTC. This encodes CASSNGTSGVNEQFF.

V usage is TRBV12-2 and J usage is TRBJ1-5. TRBV12-2 is assigned pseudogene status. The CDR3 runs 16 residues. The CDR3 bases are TGTGCAAGTCGCCAAAACGACGGGGATAGCAATCAGCCCCAGCATTTT. Translation gives CASRQNDGDSNQPQHF.

The rearrangement uses TRBV9 and TRBJ2-5; 11 nucleotides line up with TRBD1. Per the germline V gene, CDR1 is SGDLS and CDR2 is YYNGEE. Losses at the gene ends were 4 bases for V and 4 bases for J; bases not matched to a gene: 12. The CDR3 is made up of 17 amino acids. CDR3 amino acids: CASSLGRTGGALETQYF. In DNA form, the CDR3 reads TGTGCCAGCAGCCTAGGCCGGACAGGGGGCGCGTTAGAGACCCAGTACTTC.

Of note for this clone: A far larger clone is one base from this, pointing to a likely read error. This sample also contains other DNA sequences that code for the same CDR3. The chain employs TRBV5-6 and TRBJ2-7; D could derive from TRBD1 or TRBD2 (5 bases each). The V and J ends lost 0 bases and 7 bases respectively, with 11 bases between them. This CDR3 has 13 amino acids. Germline V gives CDR1 SGHDT, CDR2 YYEEEE. The CDR3 coding sequence is TGTGCCAGCAGCTTGGACCGGGACGGTGAGCAGTACTTC. This translates into CASSLDRDGEQYF.

This clone was seen a few times. The V call is TRBV15, the J call TRBJ1-5, with D possibly matching TRBD1 (5 bases). V lost 1 base and J 5 bases, leaving 18 bases between the germline ends. This CDR3 contains 17 residues. The germline CDR1 and CDR2 sequences are LNHNV and YYDKDF (reference sequence). The CDR3 protein is CATSRGRRGRGDQPQHF. For the CDR3, the DNA is TGTGCCACCAGCAGAGGCCGTCGGGGAAGGGGCGATCAGCCCCAGCATTTT.

Concerning this clone: Since a much larger clone is just one base distant, this may be a read error. The gene calls are TRBV13 and TRBJ2-3; D not resolved. The germline V gene encodes CDR1 PRHDT and CDR2 FYEKMQ (reference sequence). The CDR3 runs 14 residues. DNA of the CDR3: TGTGCCAGCAGATTAGGCGAAGGCACAGATACGCAGTATTTT. It yields the protein CASRLGEGTDTQYF. Full variable domain (rest looked up from reference TRBV13 and TRBJ2-3): AAGVIQSPRHLIKEKRETATLKCYPIPRHDTVYWYQQGPGQDPQFLISFYEKMQSDKGSIPDRFSAQQFSDYHSELNMSSLELGDSALYFCASRLGEGTDTQYFGPGTRLTVL.

In the case of this clone: Different DNA sequences within this sample yield the same CDR3. The genes are TRBV29-1 and TRBJ1-1, with 7 bases aligning to TRBD1. The V and J ends lost 4 bases and 9 bases, in that order; junction bases with no gene match: 14. The CDR3 covers 14 residues. Germline CDR1 is SQVTM and CDR2 is ANQGSEA. The DNA for the CDR3 is TGCAGCGTTGTAGGGAATGTGGGACAGACAAAAGCTTTCTTT. This gives the protein CSVVGNVGQTKAFF. The whole variable domain, filled in from reference TRBV29-1 and TRBJ1-1, reads SAVISQKPSRDICQRGTSLTIQCQVDSQVTMMFWYRQQPGQSLTLIATANQGSEATYESGFVIDKFPISRPNLTFSTLTVSNMSPEDSSIYLCSVVGNVGQTKAFFGQGTRLTVV.

A remark on this clone: This clone may be a read error of a much larger clone one base away. No conserved phenylalanine or tryptophan ends this CDR3, so it is likely a read error. The gene calls are TRBV5-1 and TRBJ2-3; D perhaps matches TRBD1 (7 bases). The CDR3 spans 17 residues. Germline V lookup: CDR1 SGHRS, CDR2 YFSETQ. V was cut by 0 bases and J by 3 bases, with 17 bases left in between. CDR3 coding DNA: TGCGCCAGCAGCTTGGCCTTAGGAGGGGGCCGTACAGATACGCAGTATTCT. Translating it yields CASSLALGGGRTDTQYS.